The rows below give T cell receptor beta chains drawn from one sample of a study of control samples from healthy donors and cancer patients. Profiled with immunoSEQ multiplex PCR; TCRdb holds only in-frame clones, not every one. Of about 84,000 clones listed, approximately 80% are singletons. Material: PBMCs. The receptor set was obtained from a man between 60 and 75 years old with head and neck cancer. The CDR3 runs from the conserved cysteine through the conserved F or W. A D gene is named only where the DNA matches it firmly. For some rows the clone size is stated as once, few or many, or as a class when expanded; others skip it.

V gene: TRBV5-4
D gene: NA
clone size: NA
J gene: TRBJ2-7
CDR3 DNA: TGTGCCAGCAGCACCTCCTACGAGCAGTACTTC
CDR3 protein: CASSTSYEQYF

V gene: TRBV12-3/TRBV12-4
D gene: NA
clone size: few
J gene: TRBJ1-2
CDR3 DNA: TGTGCCAGCAGTTTCAGGGGCTGGGGCTACACCTTC
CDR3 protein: CASSFRGWGYTF

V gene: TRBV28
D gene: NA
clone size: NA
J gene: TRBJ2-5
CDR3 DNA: TGTGCCAGCAGTTTATACCAAGAGACCCAGTACTTC
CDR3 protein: CASSLYQETQYF

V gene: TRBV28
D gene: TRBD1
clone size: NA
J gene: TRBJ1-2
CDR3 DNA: TGTGCCAGCAGTTTATTAGGGACAGGGGGACTCACTAACTATGGCTACACCTTC
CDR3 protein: CASSLLGTGGLTNYGYTF

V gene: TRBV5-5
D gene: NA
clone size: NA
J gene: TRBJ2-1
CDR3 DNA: TGTGCCAGCAGCTTGGAGCAGGAACTTTACAATGAACAGTTCTTC
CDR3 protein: CASSLEQELYNEQFF

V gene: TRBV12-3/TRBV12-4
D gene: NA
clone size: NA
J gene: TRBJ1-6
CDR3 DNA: TGTGCCAGCAGTTTAGCGTTGCGGTCACCCCTCCACTTT
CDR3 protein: CASSLALRSPLHF

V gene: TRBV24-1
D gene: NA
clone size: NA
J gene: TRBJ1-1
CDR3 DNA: TGTGCCACCAGTGACCAGAGGGGCTTGGCTTTCTTT
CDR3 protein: CATSDQRGLAFF

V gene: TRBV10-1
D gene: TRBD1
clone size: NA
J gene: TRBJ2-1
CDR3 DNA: TGCGCCAGCAGTGGGGGGACAGGGGTTACGAATGAGCAGTTCTTC
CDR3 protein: CASSGGTGVTNEQFF

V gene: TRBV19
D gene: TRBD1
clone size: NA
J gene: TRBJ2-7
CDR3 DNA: TGTGCCAGTAGTACGCCGGGACAGGTCTTCGAGCAGTACTTC
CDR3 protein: CASSTPGQVFEQYF

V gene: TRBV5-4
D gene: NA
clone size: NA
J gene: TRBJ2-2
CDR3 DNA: TGTGCCAGCAGCTTGGATGTGACCGGGGAGCTGTTTTTT
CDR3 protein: CASSLDVTGELFF

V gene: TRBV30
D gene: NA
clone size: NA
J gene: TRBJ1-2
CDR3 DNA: TGTGCCTGGAGTGTAGGGGGACTAGCTAACTATGGCTACACCTTC
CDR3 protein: CAWSVGGLANYGYTF

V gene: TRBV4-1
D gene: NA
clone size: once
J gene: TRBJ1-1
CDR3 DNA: TGCGCCAGCAGCCAAGCTGGACAATTTGGCACTGAAGCTTTCTTT
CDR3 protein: CASSQAGQFGTEAFF

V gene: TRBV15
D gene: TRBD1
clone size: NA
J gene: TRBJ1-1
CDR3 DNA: TGTGCCACCAGCACCCGACAGGGATGGGGCACTGAAGCTTTCTTT
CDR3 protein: CATSTRQGWGTEAFF

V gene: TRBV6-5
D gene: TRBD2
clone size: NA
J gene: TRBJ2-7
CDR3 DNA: TGTGCCAGCAGTTACTCGCGGGGGGCCTACGAGCAGTACTTC
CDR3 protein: CASSYSRGAYEQYF

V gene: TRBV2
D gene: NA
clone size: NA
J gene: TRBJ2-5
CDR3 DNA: TGTGCCAGCCGGGCCGGGGACTCGACGTCCGGGATACAGTACTTC
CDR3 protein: CASRAGDSTSGIQYF

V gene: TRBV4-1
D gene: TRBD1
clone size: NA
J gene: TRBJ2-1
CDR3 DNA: TGCGCCACCGGGACAGGGTACAATGAGCAGTTCTTC
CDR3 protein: CATGTGYNEQFF

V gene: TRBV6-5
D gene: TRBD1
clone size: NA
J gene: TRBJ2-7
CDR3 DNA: TGTGCCAGCAACGGACAGGTAGCCGAGCAGTACTTC
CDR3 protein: CASNGQVAEQYF

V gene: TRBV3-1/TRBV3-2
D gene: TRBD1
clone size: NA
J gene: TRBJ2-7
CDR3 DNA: TGTGCCAGCAGCCAAGGGGGGACAGACTACGAGCAGTACTTC
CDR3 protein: CASSQGGTDYEQYF

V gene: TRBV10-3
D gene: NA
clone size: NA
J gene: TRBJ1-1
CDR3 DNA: TGTGCCTGCGGGGGAGGGGAGAACACTGAAGCTTTCTTT
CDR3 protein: CACGGGENTEAFF

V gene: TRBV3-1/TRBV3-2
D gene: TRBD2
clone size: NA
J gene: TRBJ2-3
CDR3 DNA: TGTGCCAGCAGCCCCCGACTAGCATCAGATACGCAGTATTTT
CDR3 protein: CASSPRLASDTQYF

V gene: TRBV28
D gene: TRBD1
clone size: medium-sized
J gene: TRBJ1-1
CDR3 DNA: TGTGCCAGCAGTTTGGGTCGTCAATTCCGGGACAGCGATCGAGGGGAAGCTTTCTTT
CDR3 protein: CASSLGRQFRDSDRGEAFF

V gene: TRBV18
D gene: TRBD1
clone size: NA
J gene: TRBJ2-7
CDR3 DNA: TGTGCCAGCTCTTACTCGACAGGGAACTACGAGCAGTACTTC
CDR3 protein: CASSYSTGNYEQYF

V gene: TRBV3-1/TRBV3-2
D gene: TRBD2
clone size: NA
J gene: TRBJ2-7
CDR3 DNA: TGTGCCAGCAGCCAACAAGGGACTAGCCACGAGCAGTACTTC
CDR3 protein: CASSQQGTSHEQYF

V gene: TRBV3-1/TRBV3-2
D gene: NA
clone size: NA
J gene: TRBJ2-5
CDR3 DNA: TGTGCCAGCAGCCAACGCGAGGGCGAGGAGACCCAGTACTTC
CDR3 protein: CASSQREGEETQYF

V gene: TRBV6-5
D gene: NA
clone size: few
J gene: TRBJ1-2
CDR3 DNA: TGTGCCAGCAGTTACCGCCGACCCGGGAAGTATGGCTACACCTTC
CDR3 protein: CASSYRRPGKYGYTF

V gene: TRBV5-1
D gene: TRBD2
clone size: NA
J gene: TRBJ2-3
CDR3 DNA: TGCGCCAGCAGCTTCACCGGGACTAGCGGGTCATTCCCAGATACGCAGTATTTT
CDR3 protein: CASSFTGTSGSFPDTQYF

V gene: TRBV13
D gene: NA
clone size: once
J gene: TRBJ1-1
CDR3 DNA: TGTGCCAGCAGCTTAGGAATTGTCTGGGGTACTGAAGCTTTCTTT
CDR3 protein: CASSLGIVWGTEAFF

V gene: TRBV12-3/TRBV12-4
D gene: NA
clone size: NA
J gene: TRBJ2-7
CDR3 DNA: TGTGCCAGCAGTTTAACCCGCTACGAGCAGTACTTC
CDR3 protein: CASSLTRYEQYF

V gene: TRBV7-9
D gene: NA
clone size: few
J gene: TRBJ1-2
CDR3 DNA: TGTGCCAGCAGCCTCAGGAGGCGAGGAACCTATGGCTACACCTTC
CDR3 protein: CASSLRRRGTYGYTF

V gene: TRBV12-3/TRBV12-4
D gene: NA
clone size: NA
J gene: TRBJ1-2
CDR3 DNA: TGTGCCAGCAGTAGACGGGAGGACTATGGCTACACCTTC
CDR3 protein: CASSRREDYGYTF

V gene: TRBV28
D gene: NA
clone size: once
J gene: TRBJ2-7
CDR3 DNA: TGTGCCAGCAGTGTACCCCGCGGGACCTACGAGCAGTACTTC
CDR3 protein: CASSVPRGTYEQYF

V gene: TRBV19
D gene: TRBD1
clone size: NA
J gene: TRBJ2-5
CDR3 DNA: TGTGCCAGTAGCCCCTACAGGGGCCAAGAGACCCAGTACTTC
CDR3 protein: CASSPYRGQETQYF

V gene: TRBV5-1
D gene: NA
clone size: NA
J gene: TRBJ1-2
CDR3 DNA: TGCGCCAGCAGCCCCCTAAACATCCGGGACCGTCACTATGGCTACGCCTTC
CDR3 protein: CASSPLNIRDRHYGYAF

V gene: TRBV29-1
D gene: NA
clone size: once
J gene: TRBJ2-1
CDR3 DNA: TGCAGCGTTGAACTAGCGATCGGTAATGAGCAGTTCTTC
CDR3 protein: CSVELAIGNEQFF

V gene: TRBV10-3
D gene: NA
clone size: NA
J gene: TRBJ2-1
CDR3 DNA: TGTGCCATCAGTGAGTCGAAGTCCAACGGATACAATGAGCAGTTCTTC
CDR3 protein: CAISESKSNGYNEQFF

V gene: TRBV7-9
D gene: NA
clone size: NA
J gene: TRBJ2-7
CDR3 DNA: TGTGCCTCCCGCGAAGGATCCTACGAGCAGTACTTC
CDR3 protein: CASREGSYEQYF

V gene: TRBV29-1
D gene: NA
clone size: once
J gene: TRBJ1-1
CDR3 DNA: TGCAGCGGAGGAGGGGGTTTTCGCACTGAAGCTTTCTTT
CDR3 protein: CSGGGGFRTEAFF

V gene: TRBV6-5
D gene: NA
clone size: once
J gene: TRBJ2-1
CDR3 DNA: TGTGCCAGCAAGGACGTAAGAGGGAGTAATGAGCAGTTCTTC
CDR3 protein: CASKDVRGSNEQFF

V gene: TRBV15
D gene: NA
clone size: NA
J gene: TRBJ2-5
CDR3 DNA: TGTGCCACCGCCAGGGGGCCGGGAGGCGTCCAAGAGACCCAGTACTTC
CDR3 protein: CATARGPGGVQETQYF

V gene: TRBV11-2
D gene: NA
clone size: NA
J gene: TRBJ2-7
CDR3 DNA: TGTGCCAGCAGCCTCGGGTTCTCCTACGAGCAGTACTTC
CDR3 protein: CASSLGFSYEQYF

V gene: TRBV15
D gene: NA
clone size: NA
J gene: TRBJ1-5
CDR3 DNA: TGTGCCACCAGCAGGGACGGACGAAGCGAGCCCCAGCATTTT
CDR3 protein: CATSRDGRSEPQHF

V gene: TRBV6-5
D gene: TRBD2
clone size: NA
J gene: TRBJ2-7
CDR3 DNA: TGTGCATCGGGGGGGGATAGTAGCTACGAGCAGTACTTC
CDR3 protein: CASGGDSSYEQYF

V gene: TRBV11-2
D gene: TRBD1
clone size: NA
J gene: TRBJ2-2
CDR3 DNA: TGTGCCAGCAGCAGGACAGGTCCGAACACCGGGGAGCTGTTTTTT
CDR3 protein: CASSRTGPNTGELFF

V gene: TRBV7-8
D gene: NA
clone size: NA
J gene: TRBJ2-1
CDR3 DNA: TGTGCCAGCAGCTTGATAACCGGTAGCGGAGAATACAATGAGCAGTTCTTC
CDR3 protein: CASSLITGSGEYNEQFF

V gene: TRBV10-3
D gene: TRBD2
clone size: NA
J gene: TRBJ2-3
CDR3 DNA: TGTGCCATCAGTAAGGCCGGGACTAGCGGATCAGATACGCAGTATTTT
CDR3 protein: CAISKAGTSGSDTQYF

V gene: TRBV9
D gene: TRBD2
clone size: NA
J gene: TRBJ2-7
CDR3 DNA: TGTGCCAGCAGCGTAGGGGTAGCGGGGGCCGGCTACGAGCAGTACTTC
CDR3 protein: CASSVGVAGAGYEQYF

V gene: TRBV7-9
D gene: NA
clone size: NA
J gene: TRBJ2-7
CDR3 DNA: TGTGCCAGCAGCTTACTCGTCCGAGGGACCTACGAGCAGTACTTC
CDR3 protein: CASSLLVRGTYEQYF

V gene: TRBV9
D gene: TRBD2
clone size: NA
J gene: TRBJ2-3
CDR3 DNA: TGTGCCAGCAGCGTGATTAGCGGGAGGGTTCTCGGAGATACGCAGTATTTT
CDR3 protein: CASSVISGRVLGDTQYF

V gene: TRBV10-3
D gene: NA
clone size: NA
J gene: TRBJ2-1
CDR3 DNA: TGTGCCATCAGTGAGTCGGATTATGGCTTTCGGAATGAGCAGTTCTTC
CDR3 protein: CAISESDYGFRNEQFF

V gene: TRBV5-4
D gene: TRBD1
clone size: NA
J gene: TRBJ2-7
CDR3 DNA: TGTGCCAGCAGCTTCCCCGACAGGGGGGACTACGAGCAGTACTTC
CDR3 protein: CASSFPDRGDYEQYF

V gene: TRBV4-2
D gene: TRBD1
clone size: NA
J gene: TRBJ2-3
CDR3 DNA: TGTGCCAGCAGCCCGGGGACAGCCACAGATACGCAGTATTTT
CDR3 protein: CASSPGTATDTQYF

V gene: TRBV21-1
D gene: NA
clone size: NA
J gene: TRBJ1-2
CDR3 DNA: TGTGCCAGCAGCAAAACGCGGACAGGGGTCTGTGGCTACACCTTC
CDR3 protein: CASSKTRTGVCGYTF

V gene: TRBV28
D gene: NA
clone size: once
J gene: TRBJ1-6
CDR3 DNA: TGTGCCAGCTTCCTCGGGCAGTATAATTCACCCCTCCACTTT
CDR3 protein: CASFLGQYNSPLHF

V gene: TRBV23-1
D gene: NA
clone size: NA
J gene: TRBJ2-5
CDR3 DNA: TGCGCCAGCAGTCAATCAGTTGGGGTCCTGGAGACCCAGTACTTC
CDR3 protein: CASSQSVGVLETQYF

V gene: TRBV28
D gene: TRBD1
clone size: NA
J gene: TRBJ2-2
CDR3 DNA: TGTGCCAGCAGTGGGACAGGGGCTTTCACCGGGGAGCTGTTTTTT
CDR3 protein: CASSGTGAFTGELFF

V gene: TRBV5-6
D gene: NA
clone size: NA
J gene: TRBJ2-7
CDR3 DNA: TGTGCCAGCAGCCCGGGACAATACATCTACGAGCAGTACTTC
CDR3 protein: CASSPGQYIYEQYF

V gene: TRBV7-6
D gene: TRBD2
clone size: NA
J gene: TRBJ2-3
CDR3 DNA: TGTGCCAGCAGCTTAGAGGCTAGCGGGAGAGCAGATACGCAGTATTTT
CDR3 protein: CASSLEASGRADTQYF